Below, 16 T cell receptor beta chains from the same sample are listed, as sequenced in a study of memory CD4+ T cells and cytomegalovirus serostatus. This table comes from immunoSEQ multiplex PCR, and its TCRdb copy is limited to in-frame clones, with some not included. The sample records about 46,000 clones, over 70% being singletons. The sort gate was single viable CD3+CD4+CD8-CD45RO+ cells for memory CD4+ T cells. Sequencing was carried out using memory CD4+ T cells from blood. The receptors here all came from an adult in good health and CMV-seronegative.

The chain has TRBV4-3 and TRBJ1-1; D is perhaps TRBD1 (5 bases). V gave up 0 bases and J gave up 5 bases, with 13 bases separating them. CDR3 length equals 15 residues. Germline CDR1 reads LGHNA; CDR2 reads YSLEER. This chain's CDR3 is CASSQEVVRDTEAFF. DNA for the CDR3: TGCGCCAGCAGCCAAGAGGTGGTCAGGGATACTGAAGCTTTCTTT.

The rearrangement joins TRBV2 to TRBJ2-3; D is possibly TRBD2 (6 bases). Germline CDR1 is SNHLY and CDR2 is FYNNEI. This CDR3 is built from 15 residues. Trimming stripped 6 bases from V and 5 bases from J, with 18 bases between. DNA for the CDR3: TGTGCCAGCAGCACAGCTAGCGTCTTAGAAGATACGCAGTATTTT. Translated: CASSTASVLEDTQYF.

The CDR3 region has the DNA TGCGCCAGCAGCCAAGGAAAGGGGGCATTTGGGGGCTACACCTTC. Its translation is CASSQGKGAFGGYTF. The chain uses TRBV4-3 and TRBJ1-2, with 7 bases lining up with TRBD1. The V gene end was trimmed by 1 base and the J gene end by 8 bases; junction bases not matched to a gene: 10. The CDR3 is made up of 15 amino acids. Germline CDR1 and CDR2: LGHNA and YSLEER.

The J gene is TRBJ2-7, the V gene TRBV2; maybe TRBD1 (6 bases). This CDR3 region has 11 residues. Per germline, CDR1 SNHLY and CDR2 FYNNEI. V lost 6 bases to trimming and J lost 6 bases, with 9 bases between them. This chain's CDR3 is CASSQGPEQYF. The CDR3 bases are TGTGCCAGCAGCCAGGGGCCCGAGCAGTACTTC.

The chain employs TRBV29-1 and TRBJ2-1, with TRBD1 as a possible D gene (6 bases). Germline CDR1 SQVTM, CDR2 ANQGSEA. The CDR3 runs 15 residues. V dropped 6 bases and J dropped 4 bases, with 19 bases sitting between them. The CDR3 sequence is CSVTINHRAYNEQFF. In nucleotides, the CDR3 is TGCAGCGTCACGATAAACCACAGGGCTTACAATGAGCAGTTCTTC.

The V and J genes are TRBV5-4 and TRBJ2-7, with D perhaps TRBD1 (6 bases). This CDR3 region has 14 residues. Germline loops: CDR1 SGHNT, CDR2 YYREEE (reference sequence). Trimming stripped 1 base from V and 1 base from J, with 9 bases between. CDR3 nucleotide sequence: TGTGCCAGCAGCTTGTCGGACAGTTCCTACGAGCAGTACTTC. Protein product: CASSLSDSSYEQYF.

The V gene is TRBV5-5, the J gene TRBJ2-2; 10 bases are shared with TRBD1. V shed 3 bases and J 4 bases; nucleotides not matched to a gene: 9. This CDR3 has 17 amino acids. The germline V gene has CDR1 SGHKS and CDR2 YYEKEE (reference sequence). CDR3 residues: CASSSEWRTGGTGELFF. The CDR3 DNA reads as TGTGCCAGCAGCTCCGAATGGAGGACAGGGGGCACCGGGGAGCTGTTTTTT.

The rearrangement links TRBV7-3 to TRBJ2-7; no clear D gene. The V gene's germline CDR1 is SGHTA and CDR2 FQGTGA. V was cut by 1 base and J by 2 bases, with 12 bases left in between. The CDR3 has 15 amino acids. The CDR3 spells CASSLSPGRAYEQYF. The CDR3 DNA sequence: TGTGCCAGCAGCTTAAGCCCGGGCCGCGCCTACGAGCAGTACTTC.

In regard to this clone: The same CDR3 is also encoded by other DNA sequences in this sample. This sequence joins TRBV7-9 and TRBJ2-5; 14 bases map to TRBD2. Germline V gene data show CDR1 as SEHNR and CDR2 as FQNEAQ (reference sequence). This CDR3 contains 16 residues. With 3 bases clipped from V and 5 bases from J, the junction kept 5 bases outside the gene matches. The CDR3, as DNA: TGTGCCAGCAGCTTGCGACTAGCGGGGGGGCGGGAGACCCAGTACTTC. Translating it yields CASSLRLAGGRETQYF.

The chain links TRBV7-9 to TRBJ2-1, with 8 nucleotides matching TRBD2. From germline, CDR1 is SEHNR and CDR2 FQNEAQ (reference sequence). CDR3 size: 17 residues. Unmatched junction bases numbered 11, after V lost 1 base and J lost 6 bases. CDR3 sequence: CASSLVKSGGRSNEQFF. CDR3 in DNA: TGTGCCAGCAGCTTAGTTAAAAGCGGGGGCCGCTCCAATGAGCAGTTCTTC. The variable domain in full, completed from reference TRBV7-9 and TRBJ2-1, reads DTGVSQNPRHKITKRGQNVTFRCDPISEHNRLYWYRQTLGQGPEFLTYFQNEAQLEKSRLLSDRFSAERPKGSFSTLEIQRTEQGDSAMYLCASSLVKSGGRSNEQFFGPGTRLTVL.

The genes are TRBV20-1 and TRBJ1-6; D gene ambiguous. Germline V gives CDR1 DFQATT, CDR2 SNEGSKA (reference sequence). This CDR3 is built from 11 residues. V gave up 2 bases and J gave up 17 bases, with 13 bases separating them. The CDR3 coding sequence is TGCAGTGCTAGATCCCCAGCGGATTTCCACTTT. As protein: CSARSPADFHF.

The CDR3 spells CASRRLAGGPLGANVLTF. The DNA for the CDR3 is TGTGCCAGCAGGAGACTAGCGGGGGGGCCTCTCGGGGCCAACGTCCTGACTTTC. The chain recombines TRBV2 with TRBJ2-6; TRBD2 matches 14 bases. The length of the CDR3 is 18 residues. Germline V gene lookup returns CDR1 SNHLY and CDR2 FYNNEI. V trimming: 6 bases; J trimming: 4 bases; junction bases outside the gene matches: 8.

This clone was seen more than once but under ten times. The chain couples TRBV5-4 to TRBJ2-2; D remains unclear. The ends were cut back, 4 bases at V and 4 bases at J, with 17 bases in the middle. Germline V gene sequence: CDR1 SGHNT, CDR2 YYREEE (reference sequence). CDR3 length equals 16 residues. The CDR3 coding sequence is TGTGCCAGCAGCCCTGGAGTAGGAGTGGGCACCGGGGAGCTGTTTTTT. Its protein is CASSPGVGVGTGELFF.

The rearrangement joins TRBV6-5 to TRBJ1-2, with 8 bases aligning to TRBD1. Germline values: CDR1 MNHEY, CDR2 SVGAGI. V lost 5 bases, J lost 8 bases, and 7 bases stayed unmatched. The CDR3 is made up of 13 amino acids. CDR3 DNA: TGTGCCAGCAGTCTTGGGACAGGTGGGGGCTACACCTTC. This sequence encodes CASSLGTGGGYTF.

V usage is TRBV9 and J usage is TRBJ1-2; tentatively, D is TRBD1 (6 bases). This CDR3 is built from 13 residues. Trimming shortened V by 1 base and J by 4 bases, and 8 bases separated the two germline ends. The germline V gene has CDR1 SGDLS and CDR2 YYNGEE. This CDR3 reads CASSVTGLYGYTF. CDR3 DNA: TGTGCCAGCAGCGTAACAGGGCTCTATGGCTACACCTTC.

The V and J genes are TRBV18 and TRBJ1-1; the match to TRBD1 covers 7 bases. This CDR3 spans 17 amino acids. Germline V gives CDR1 KGHSH, CDR2 LQKENI. The V segment lost 0 bases and the J segment 2 bases; nucleotides outside the gene matches: 9. The CDR3 DNA follows: TGTGCCAGCTCACCACCCAATACAGGGGAGGCCAACACTGAAGCTTTCTTT. Protein: CASSPPNTGEANTEAFF. The whole variable domain, filled in from reference TRBV18 and TRBJ1-1, reads NAGVMQNPRHLVRRRGQEARLRCSPMKGHSHVYWYRQLPEEGLKFMVYLQKENIIDESGMPKERFSAEFPKEGPSILRIQQVVRGDSAAYFCASSPPNTGEANTEAFFGQGTRLTVV.